Presented here are 4 T cell receptor beta chains from one specimen sequenced in a study of cytomegalovirus exposure and HLA in healthy donors. The table came from immunoSEQ multiplex PCR; TCRdb's copy has only in-frame clones and leaves some out. The data hold about 50,000 clones, with more than 90% observed a single time. The sample taken for sequencing was PBMCs. The receptors were sampled from a young man in good health and CMV-seronegative.

This chain uses TRBV19 with TRBJ1-2; no clear D gene. Germline CDR1 and CDR2: LNHDA and SQIVND (reference sequence). Between the trimmed V and J ends, which lost 1 base and 4 bases, there was a span of 7 bases. The CDR3 has 13 residues. CDR3 in DNA: TGTGCCAGTAGTATAGCCGAGTTCTATGGCTACACCTTC. As protein: CASSIAEFYGYTF.

V gene TRBV19 combines with J gene TRBJ2-1; the match to TRBD2 covers 14 bases. CDR3 size: 18 residues. V shed 4 bases and J 6 bases; nucleotides not matched to a gene: 11. Germline loops: CDR1 LNHDA, CDR2 SQIVND (reference sequence). The CDR3 sequence is CASSTGLAGGPLLNEQFF. CDR3 in DNA: TGTGCCAGTAGTACAGGACTAGCGGGAGGTCCTTTACTCAATGAGCAGTTCTTC.

The V gene is TRBV6-5, the J gene TRBJ2-3, with unresolved D. The CDR3 is 15 residues long. V was cut by 3 bases and J by 2 bases, with 12 bases left in between. The germline gives CDR1 MNHEY, CDR2 SVGAGI. This CDR3 is CASSYTVEYTDTQYF. In DNA, the CDR3 is TGTGCCAGCAGTTATACGGTGGAGTACACAGATACGCAGTATTTT.

The genes are TRBV5-8 and TRBJ1-4; D is possibly TRBD1 (6 bases). There are 15 residues in the CDR3. Germline V gives CDR1 SGHTS, CDR2 YDEGEE. Trimming shortened V by 5 bases and J by 1 base, and 12 bases separated the two germline ends. Here the CDR3 DNA reads TGTGCCAGCAGTTCAGGGGAGGGAACTAATGAAAAACTGTTTTTT. It codes for CASSSGEGTNEKLFF.